One and the same sample provided the 7 T cell receptor beta chains below, sequenced in a study of blood T cell repertoires in COVID-19. Profiled with immunoSEQ multiplex PCR; TCRdb holds only in-frame clones, not every one. The profile shows about 260,000 clones, around nine tenths of them singletons. Material for sequencing was peripheral blood. The receptors shown here come from an older woman with COVID-19, enrolled during active disease.

The chain carries TRBV6-6 and TRBJ2-7; D is perhaps TRBD2 (5 bases). Germline assignment: CDR1 MNHNY and CDR2 SVGAGI (reference sequence). The CDR3 sequence is 15 residues long. The V end was cut by 0 bases, the J end by 2 bases, with 11 bases between. CDR3 sequence: CASSYSRRGPYEQYF. CDR3 sequence (DNA): TGTGCCAGCAGTTACTCGCGACGGGGTCCCTACGAGCAGTACTTC.

This chain links TRBV6-2 or TRBV6-3 with TRBJ2-2; 7 bases fit TRBD2. Germline V CDR1 and CDR2: MNHEY, SVGEGT. This CDR3 is built from 16 residues. After removal of 5 bases from V and 8 bases from J, the junction contained 14 bases not matched to a gene. The CDR3 reads CASSLAGTIGAGELFF. The CDR3 DNA follows: TGTGCCAGCAGTCTCGCCGGGACTATAGGGGCTGGGGAGCTGTTTTTT.

The chain has TRBV7-9 and TRBJ1-1; TRBD1 aligns across 8 bases. J gave up 5 bases and V 5 bases, and 4 bases lay outside the gene matches. The CDR3 runs 13 residues. The germline V gene encodes CDR1 SEHNR and CDR2 FQNEAQ (reference sequence). CDR3 loop: CASSLDRDTEAFF. The CDR3 nucleotides are TGTGCCAGCAGCCTGGACAGGGATACTGAAGCTTTCTTT. Full variable domain (remainder filled in from reference TRBV7-9 and TRBJ1-1): DTGVSQNPRHKITKRGQNVTFRCDPISEHNRLYWYRQTLGQGPEFLTYFQNEAQLEKSRLLSDRFSAERPKGSFSTLEIQRTEQGDSAMYLCASSLDRDTEAFFGQGTRLTVV.

The V gene is TRBV28, the J gene TRBJ2-1; TRBD2 aligns across 10 bases. V dropped 4 bases and J dropped 6; count of bases not matched to a gene: 9. The CDR3 has 16 residues. Germline V gene data show CDR1 as MDHEN and CDR2 as SYDVKM. CDR3: CASSSPGLAALNEQFF. The CDR3 DNA sequence: TGTGCCAGCAGTTCCCCTGGACTAGCGGCACTCAATGAGCAGTTCTTC.

The CDR3 spells CASSQGPPGLAGGYQETQYF. The CDR3 DNA reads as TGTGCCAGCAGCCAAGGCCCCCCGGGACTAGCGGGGGGATACCAAGAGACCCAGTACTTC. This rearrangement joins TRBV3-1 (or the pseudogene TRBV3-2) to TRBJ2-5; 15 positions match TRBD2. Germline V gene lookup returns CDR1 LGHDT and CDR2 YNNKEL (reference sequence). There are 20 residues in the CDR3. With V trimmed by 1 base and J by 0 bases, 9 bases remained unmatched.

J is TRBJ2-2 and V is TRBV7-9; 7 positions match TRBD1. The germline CDR1 and CDR2 sequences are SEHNR and FQNEAQ (reference sequence). The CDR3 contains 15 residues. V shed 5 bases and J 5 bases; nucleotides not matched to a gene: 8. In DNA form, the CDR3 reads TGTGCCAGCAGCACCGGGACAGCCGGGACCGGGGAGCTGTTTTTT. It is translated as CASSTGTAGTGELFF.

This chain connects TRBV7-8 to TRBJ1-1, with D perhaps TRBD1 (5 bases). Germline V gives CDR1 SGHVS, CDR2 FQNEAQ. Trimming left V 5 bases short and J 11 bases short, with 18 bases between. The CDR3 runs 13 residues. The CDR3 DNA sequence: TGTGCCAGCAGCCCCCGTTGGGGCGATCGGGCTTTCTTT. Translated: CASSPRWGDRAFF.